This T cell receptor (beta chain) is from a study of T cells in Graves' hyperthyroidism and ophthalmopathy. Trimming at V came to 4 bases and at J to 1 base, leaving 14 bases not matched to a gene. This CDR3 comprises 18 residues. Germline V CDR1 and CDR2: SQVTM, ANQGSEA. Points on this clonotype: Its target is not known.

RNA transcripts were the template for amplifying TCR beta CDR3 regions. In the first-round RT-PCR of the TCR CDR3, the HTBI primer set was used. TCRdb reprocessed the multiplex PCR reads via MiXCR and lists one record per CDR3 protein. The table lists approximately 630,000 distinct CDR3 sequences, around 15% of them singletons. Study-level results: Progression to ophthalmopathy was predicted a median of 6.5 months early. Most expanded thyroid clonotypes above 0.001 recurred in blood.

The study defined stable Graves' hyperthyroidism as no ophthalmopathy progression within 18 months. The study enrolled patients aged 18 to 65 with newly diagnosed hyperthyroidism of under 2 months' duration. Sequencing used blood. The chain joins TRBV29-1 to TRBJ2-3; 10 nucleotides align to TRBD2. This TCR derives from a young woman with Graves' hyperthyroidism. Here the CDR3 reads CSVVGPRSGRARTDTQYF. The CDR3 DNA reads as TGCAGCGTTGTGGGGCCTAGGAGCGGGAGGGCGCGCACAGATACGCAGTATTTT.